The 18 T cell receptor beta chains below come from one sample, sequenced in a study of OX40 agonist ivuxolimab in advanced cancers. The table came from immunoSEQ multiplex PCR; TCRdb's copy has only in-frame clones and leaves some out. The repertoire holds 100,000 to 140,000 clones, with less than 95% as singletons. The material was CD4+ or CD8+ T cells sorted from blood, obtained in a trial of the OX40 agonist ivuxolimab. Source of these receptors: an adult with an advanced solid tumor such as melanoma, head and neck, liver or kidney cancer.

The CDR3 sequence is CASREGQGYQPQHF. In DNA form, the CDR3 reads TGTGCCAGTAGGGAGGGACAGGGCTATCAGCCCCAGCATTTT. The chain joins TRBV19 to TRBJ1-5, with 9 bases that match TRBD1. Per the germline V gene, CDR1 is LNHDA and CDR2 is SQIVND (reference sequence). Trimming cost V 6 bases and J 5 bases; bases outside gene matches: 5. The CDR3 has 14 residues.

The chain uses TRBV6-6 and TRBJ2-7; tentative D call: TRBD1 (5 bases). Germline loops: CDR1 MNHNY, CDR2 SVGAGI (reference sequence). The CDR3 runs to 15 residues. Trimming removed 0 bases at V and 3 bases at J, with 12 bases between. CDR3 nucleotide sequence: TGTGCCAGCAGTTACTCGTCAGGGTATATCTACGAGCAGTACTTC. Translating gives CASSYSSGYIYEQYF.

This clone has only one observation. This sequence joins TRBV10-1 and TRBJ2-6; a weak D match, TRBD1 (5 bases). V was cut by 5 bases and J by 0 bases, with 5 bases left in between. The CDR3 is made up of 14 amino acids. Germline V gene lookup returns CDR1 WNHNN and CDR2 SYGVQD (reference sequence). The DNA for the CDR3 is TGCGCCAGCAGTCAGGGCTCTGGGGCCAACGTCCTGACTTTC. It is translated as CASSQGSGANVLTF.

V is TRBV27 and J is TRBJ2-1, with a possible D match to TRBD2 (6 bases). Germline CDR1 MNHEY, CDR2 SMNVEV (reference sequence). V was shortened by 5 bases and J by 5 bases, with 16 bases between the two germline ends. This CDR3 is 15 amino acids long. The CDR3 DNA sequence: TGTGCCAGCAGTCCCCTGGGGGGTTTAAACAATGAGCAGTTCTTC. It is translated as CASSPLGGLNNEQFF.

This chain connects TRBV6-5 to TRBJ2-7; 11 positions agree with TRBD2. CDR3 length: 15 residues. Germline V gene data show CDR1 as MNHEY and CDR2 as SVGAGI. After removal of 5 bases from V and 7 bases from J, the junction contained 10 bases not matched to a gene. CDR3 sequence: CASSAGTSGTREQYF. DNA for the CDR3: TGTGCCAGCAGTGCCGGGACTAGCGGAACGAGGGAGCAGTACTTC.

The chain has TRBV7-3 and TRBJ2-3; D tentatively reads TRBD1 or TRBD2 (5 bases each). In germline, CDR1 is SGHTA, CDR2 FQGTGA. V shed 8 bases and J shed 1 base, with 7 bases lying between them. The CDR3 runs 12 residues. The CDR3 DNA is TGTGCCAGCGGGGACGGCACAGATACGCAGTATTTT. Protein: CASGDGTDTQYF.

The V gene is TRBV11-2, the J gene TRBJ2-7, with TRBD1 identical over 7 bases. Germline V lookup: CDR1 SGHAT, CDR2 FQNNGV. The CDR3 consists of 13 residues. V was clipped by 4 bases and J by 6 bases; unmatched bases: 6. The CDR3 region has the DNA TGTGCCAGCAGCTCTTTGGACAGGACCGAGCAGTACTTC. Residues: CASSSLDRTEQYF.

The chain's CDR3 is CASSFYGRAGEQYF. DNA for the CDR3: TGTGCCAGCAGTTTTTACGGGAGGGCCGGTGAGCAGTACTTC. This rearrangement joins TRBV27 to TRBJ2-7, with TRBD2 matching over 8 bases. V was clipped by 3 bases and J by 7 bases; unmatched bases: 8. The CDR3 has 14 amino acids. The germline V gene encodes CDR1 MNHEY and CDR2 SMNVEV (reference sequence).

This clone was seen only a few times. This chain links TRBV2 with TRBJ2-1; no clear D. CDR1 and CDR2 from the germline V gene are SNHLY and FYNNEI. Trimming left V 5 bases short and J 7 bases short, with 12 bases between. The CDR3 has 13 amino acids. CDR3 sequence reads: CASSPGPKNEQFF. In DNA, the CDR3 is TGTGCCAGCAGTCCGGGCCCTAAAAATGAGCAGTTCTTC. Supplemented by reference TRBV2 and TRBJ2-1, the full variable domain reads EPEVTQTPSHQVTQMGQEVILRCVPISNHLYFYWYRQILGQKVEFLVSFYNNEISEKSEIFDDQFSVERPDGSNFTLKIRSTKLEDSAMYFCASSPGPKNEQFFGPGTRLTVL.

This clone has a handful of counts. The J gene is TRBJ1-5, the V gene TRBV20-1; TRBD1 might be the D (5 bases). V was cut by 6 bases and J by 7 bases, with 10 bases left in between. CDR3 length equals 11 residues. Germline V gives CDR1 DFQATT, CDR2 SNEGSKA (reference sequence). The CDR3 region has the DNA TGCAGTGCCCTTCAGGGACAGCCCCAGCATTTT. Its translation: CSALQGQPQHF.

This clone was counted between two and nine times. The chain carries TRBV6-5 and TRBJ1-1; the D gene is possibly TRBD1 (6 bases). The CDR3 is 12 residues long. Germline values: CDR1 MNHEY, CDR2 SVGAGI. V dropped 6 bases and J dropped 6 bases, with 11 bases sitting between them. The CDR3 DNA reads TGTGCCAGCAGAGAGGGGGTAGCTGAAGCTTTCTTT. Protein sequence: CASREGVAEAFF.

This clone appeared a single time. The chain recombines TRBV9 with TRBJ2-5; D ambiguous. CDR1 and CDR2 (germline): SGDLS, YYNGEE. Deletions cut 4 bases from V and 5 bases from J, with 15 bases between. This CDR3 is built from 14 residues. This CDR3 is CASSPRLLRETQYF. The DNA of the CDR3 is TGTGCCAGCAGCCCACGTCTACTACGGGAGACCCAGTACTTC. Variable domain in full (rest from reference TRBV9 and TRBJ2-5): DSGVTQTPKHLITATGQRVTLRCSPRSGDLSVYWYQQSLDQGLQFLIQYYNGEERAKGNILERFSAQQFPDLHSELNLSSLELGDSALYFCASSPRLLRETQYFGPGTRLLVL.

V and J are TRBV19 and TRBJ1-1, with TRBD1 identical over 12 bases. Germline V gene lookup returns CDR1 LNHDA and CDR2 SQIVND (reference sequence). The CDR3 runs to 15 residues. V dropped 6 bases and J dropped 3; count of bases not matched to a gene: 5. The chain's CDR3 is CASSGTGGMDTEAFF. DNA for the CDR3: TGTGCCAGTAGCGGGACAGGGGGCATGGACACTGAAGCTTTCTTT. Full variable domain (missing parts from reference TRBV19 and TRBJ1-1): DGGITQSPKYLFRKEGQNVTLSCEQNLNHDAMYWYRQDPGQGLRLIYYSQIVNDFQKGDIAEGYSVSREKKESFPLTVTSAQKNPTAFYLCASSGTGGMDTEAFFGQGTRLTVV.

J is TRBJ2-3 and V is TRBV27, with 8 bases lining up with TRBD2. The CDR3 length is 15 residues. The V gene's germline CDR1 is MNHEY and CDR2 SMNVEV (reference sequence). The trim removed 2 bases at V and 1 base at J, leaving 2 bases unmatched. The CDR3: CASSLGREGTDTQYF. The CDR3 DNA follows: TGTGCCAGCAGTTTAGGGCGGGAGGGCACAGATACGCAGTATTTT.

This clone turned up a few times. The V call is TRBV25-1, the J call TRBJ1-5; D is ambiguous. Germline assignment: CDR1 MGHDK and CDR2 SYGVNS. CDR3 length equals 12 residues. Trimming removed 3 bases at V and 7 bases at J, with 7 bases between. DNA of the CDR3: TGTGCCAGCAGTGACAGGCCGCAGCCCCAGCATTTT. This sequence encodes CASSDRPQPQHF.

The rearrangement links TRBV4-1 to TRBJ1-2; the D gene is possibly TRBD1 (6 bases). Germline CDR1 is MGHRA and CDR2 is YSYEKL. Trimming left V 1 base short and J 3 bases short, with 12 bases between. The CDR3 has 15 residues. CDR3 sequence: CASSQARGQDYGYTF. As DNA, the CDR3 is TGCGCCAGCAGCCAAGCTCGGGGGCAGGACTATGGCTACACCTTC.

The chain uses TRBV14 and TRBJ1-5, with D maybe TRBD1 (6 bases). Germline V lookup: CDR1 SGHDN, CDR2 FVKESK. The CDR3 is 13 amino acids. V was shortened by 4 bases and J by 7 bases, with 11 bases between the two germline ends. In DNA form, the CDR3 reads TGTGCCAGCAGCCGAGGGGGGCTACAGCCCCAGCATTTT. Translation gives CASSRGGLQPQHF.

On this clone itself: Other nucleotide sequences in the sample specify the same CDR3. The chain is built from TRBV28 and TRBJ2-7; D remains unclear. Trimming removed 6 bases at V and 4 bases at J, with 10 bases between. Germline CDR1 MDHEN, CDR2 SYDVKM. The CDR3 sequence is 12 residues long. Written as DNA, the CDR3 is TGTGCCAGCAGCCCCGGACGGTACGAGCAGTACTTC. Translation: CASSPGRYEQYF.